The rows below give T cell receptor beta chains drawn from one sample of a study of blood T cells in healthy people across ages. TCRdb re-derived calls from the 5' RACE reads in MiXCR, one entry per CDR3 protein. The data contain 1.5 million or so distinct CDR3 sequences, around 39% of them singletons. Sequencing input: blood. The receptors come from a woman younger than 30 in good health. Each CDR3 is given with its conserved first and last residue. Rows give clone size only sometimes, using once, few, many, or a class for an expanded clone.

V: TRBV6-5
size: .
CDR3: CASSYGGGANQPQHF

V: TRBV6-5
size: .
CDR3: CAARSLAGDGTQYF

V: TRBV20-1
size: .
CDR3: CSARGGLASTGELFF

V: TRBV6-1
size: .
CDR3: CASSEAWLYEQYF

V: TRBV20-1
size: .
CDR3: CSASLRPPNEQFF

V: TRBV10-3
size: many
CDR3: CATGGPTDTQYF

V: TRBV7-2
size: .
CDR3: CASSSRLAAEQYF

V: TRBV20-1
size: .
CDR3: CSARETSGPYEQYF

V: TRBV5-1
size: .
CDR3: CASGQVTNEKLFF

V: TRBV20-1
size: .
CDR3: CSAAGVAARGFADTQYF

V: TRBV7-7
size: few
CDR3: CASSLTSGKETQYF

V: TRBV5-1
size: .
CDR3: CASSSDLGTARKNIQYF

V: TRBV7-6
size: many
CDR3: CASSRRGGGNYNEQFF

V: TRBV3-1
size: few
CDR3: CASSPQPDTQYF

V: TRBV2
size: few
CDR3: CASSDRGGVTEAFF

V: TRBV30
size: .
CDR3: CAWSITTGVDYGYTF

V: TRBV4-1
size: .
CDR3: CASSQERPGTDTQYF

V: TRBV6-5
size: .
CDR3: CASSYSTGGDLGHYGYTF

V: TRBV5-1
size: .
CDR3: CASSLALGSNTGELFF

V: TRBV7-3
size: .
CDR3: CASSLWERETQYF

V: TRBV29-1
size: few
CDR3: CSVEVSGREETQYF

V: TRBV2
size: .
CDR3: CASSTKGSRNEQYF

V: TRBV5-6
size: .
CDR3: CASSKGQQATQYF

V: TRBV20-1
size: few
CDR3: CSASTGTSSYEQYF

V: TRBV13
size: few
CDR3: CASSYDRPNNSPLHF

V: TRBV20-1
size: many
CDR3: CSAPVRRSSYNEQFF

V: TRBV15
size: .
CDR3: CATSAQGASYEQYF